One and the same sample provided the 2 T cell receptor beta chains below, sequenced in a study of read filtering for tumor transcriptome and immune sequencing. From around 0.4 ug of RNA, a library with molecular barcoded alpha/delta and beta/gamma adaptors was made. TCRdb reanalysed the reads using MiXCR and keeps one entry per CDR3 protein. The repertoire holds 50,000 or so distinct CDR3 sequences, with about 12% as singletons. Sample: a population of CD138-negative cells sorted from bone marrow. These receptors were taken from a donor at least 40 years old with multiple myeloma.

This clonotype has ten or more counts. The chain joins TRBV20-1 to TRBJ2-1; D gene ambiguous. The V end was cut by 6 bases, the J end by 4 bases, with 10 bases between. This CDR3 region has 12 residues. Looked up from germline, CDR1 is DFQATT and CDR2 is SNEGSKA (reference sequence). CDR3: CSAPTVYNEQFF. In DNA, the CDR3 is TGCAGTGCGCCGACGGTATACAATGAGCAGTTCTTC.

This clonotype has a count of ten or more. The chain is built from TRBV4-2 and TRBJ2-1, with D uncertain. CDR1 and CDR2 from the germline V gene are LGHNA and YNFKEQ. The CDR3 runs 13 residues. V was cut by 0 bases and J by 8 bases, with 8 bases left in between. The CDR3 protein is CASSQDWADEQFF. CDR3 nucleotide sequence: TGTGCCAGCAGCCAAGATTGGGCGGATGAGCAGTTCTTC.